The 7 T cell receptor beta chains presented below share a single source sample, sequenced in a study of patients and donors after allogeneic stem cell transplantation. Using its own MiXCR run on the RT-PCR reads, TCRdb lists one record per CDR3 protein. The sample holds 900,000 to 1,000,000 distinct CDR3 sequences, approximately 19% seen once. Material for sequencing was blood, either unsorted or a sorted T cell fraction (not recorded which). The source is a human donor who was either an allogeneic HSCT recipient or a stem cell or donor lymphocyte infusion donor (not recorded which). It is not recorded whose cells these are; they may come from a transplant donor.

The chain carries TRBV12-3 or TRBV12-4 and TRBJ2-3; 14 bases are a match to TRBD2. There are 19 residues in the CDR3. The ends lost 4 bases at V and 4 bases at J; junction bases unmatched: 13. CDR3 DNA sequence: TGTGCCAGCAGTTCCTCCCGACTAGCGGGAGGGCCCCACTCAGATACGCAGTATTTT. It codes for CASSSSRLAGGPHSDTQYF.

The J gene is TRBJ2-2, the V gene TRBV5-1; a weak D match, TRBD2 (5 bases). Germline CDR1 and CDR2: SGHRS and YFSETQ. The ends were cut back, 3 bases at V and 0 bases at J, with 9 bases in the middle. The CDR3 is made up of 15 amino acids. The CDR3 sequence: CASSSDFSNTGELFF. The CDR3 DNA is TGCGCCAGCAGCTCGGACTTTTCGAACACCGGGGAGCTGTTTTTT. Full variable domain (missing parts from reference TRBV5-1 and TRBJ2-2): KAGVTQTPRYLIKTRGQQVTLSCSPISGHRSVSWYQQTPGQGLQFLFEYFSETQRNKGNFPGRFSGRQFSNSRSEMNVSTLELGDSALYLCASSSDFSNTGELFFGEGSRLTVL.

This clonotype turned up a few times. The chain couples TRBV4-3 to TRBJ2-2, with TRBD2 identical over 7 bases. The CDR3 runs to 15 residues. The germline CDR1 and CDR2 sequences are LGHNA and YSLEER. V was pared by 6 bases and J by 6 bases, with 10 bases of the junction left unmatched. CDR3 in amino acids: CASRRGGVKPGELFF. CDR3 nucleotide sequence: TGCGCCAGCAGACGTGGGGGGGTTAAGCCCGGGGAGCTGTTTTTT.

This clonotype was picked up a small number of times. This chain joins TRBV10-3 and TRBJ2-7; maybe TRBD2 (6 bases). Germline V lookup: CDR1 ENHRY, CDR2 SYGVKD. The CDR3 spans 16 residues. Trimming pared 2 bases from V and 3 bases from J, leaving 17 bases between. CDR3 amino acids: CAISEAVGGRYYEQYF. The CDR3 DNA follows: TGTGCCATCAGTGAGGCGGTGGGGGGTCGTTACTACGAGCAGTACTTC.

Only a few counts were recorded for this clonotype. The rearrangement links TRBV6-1 to TRBJ1-2; a weak D match, TRBD1 (5 bases). V was pared by 1 base and J by 6 bases, with 12 bases between. Germline V lookup: CDR1 MNHNS, CDR2 SASEGT. The CDR3 extends over 14 amino acids. DNA for the CDR3: TGTGCCAGCAGTGAAGTGGGCAGGGTGGATGGCTACACCTTC. The encoded protein is CASSEVGRVDGYTF.

This clonotype was observed many times. This chain joins TRBV12-3 or TRBV12-4 and TRBJ2-7; 9 nucleotides agree with TRBD1. V lost 6 bases and J lost 2; bases outside the gene matches: 8. CDR3 length: 15 amino acids. CDR3 sequence reads: CASRKQGAIPYEQYF. Written as DNA, the CDR3 is TGTGCCAGCAGGAAACAGGGGGCGATCCCCTACGAGCAGTACTTC.

The J gene is TRBJ2-7, the V gene TRBV12-3 or TRBV12-4; the D gene is possibly TRBD2 (5 bases). The V gene lost 6 bases and the J gene lost 2 bases, with 17 bases spanning the gap. The CDR3 covers 15 residues. The CDR3 DNA reads as TGTGCCAGCAGCCCCTCCCTGACGAGGGCCTACGAGCAGTACTTC. Encoded protein: CASSPSLTRAYEQYF.